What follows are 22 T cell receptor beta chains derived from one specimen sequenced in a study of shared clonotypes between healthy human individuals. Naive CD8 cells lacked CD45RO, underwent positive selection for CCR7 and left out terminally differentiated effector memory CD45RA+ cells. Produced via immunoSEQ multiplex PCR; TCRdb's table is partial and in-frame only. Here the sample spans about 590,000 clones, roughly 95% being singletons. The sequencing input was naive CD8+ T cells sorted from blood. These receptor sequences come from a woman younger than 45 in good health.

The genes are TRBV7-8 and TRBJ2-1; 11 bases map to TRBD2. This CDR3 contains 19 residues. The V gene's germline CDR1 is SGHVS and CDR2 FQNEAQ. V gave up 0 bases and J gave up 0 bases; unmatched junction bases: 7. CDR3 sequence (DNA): TGTGCCAGCAGCTTAGCGACGGGACTAGCGGTTAGCTCCTACAATGAGCAGTTCTTC. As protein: CASSLATGLAVSSYNEQFF.

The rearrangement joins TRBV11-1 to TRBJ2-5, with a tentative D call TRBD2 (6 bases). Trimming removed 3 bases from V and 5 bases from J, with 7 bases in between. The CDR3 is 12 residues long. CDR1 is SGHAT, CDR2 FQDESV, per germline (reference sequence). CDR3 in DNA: TGTGCCAGCAGCTTTGGGGGGGAGACCCAGTACTTC. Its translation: CASSFGGETQYF.

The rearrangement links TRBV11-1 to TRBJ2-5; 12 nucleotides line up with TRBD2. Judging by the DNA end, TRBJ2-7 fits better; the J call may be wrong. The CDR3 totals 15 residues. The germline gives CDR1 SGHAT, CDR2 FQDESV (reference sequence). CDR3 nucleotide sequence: TGTGCCAGCAGCTTAAAGACTAGCGGGAGAGACGAGCAGTACTTC. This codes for CASSLKTSGRDEQYF.

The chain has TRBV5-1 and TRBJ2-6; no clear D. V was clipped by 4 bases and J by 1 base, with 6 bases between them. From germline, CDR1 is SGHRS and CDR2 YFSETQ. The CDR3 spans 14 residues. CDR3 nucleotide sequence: TGCGCCAGCAGCCAGTGGTCTGGGGCCAACGTCCTGACTTTC. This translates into CASSQWSGANVLTF.

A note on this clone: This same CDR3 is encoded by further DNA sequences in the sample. CDR3 sequence (DNA): TGTGCCAGCAGTCCGACAAATACCTACGAGCAGTACTTC. Amino acids: CASSPTNTYEQYF. The rearrangement uses TRBV27 and TRBJ2-7; D is unclear. The CDR3 sequence is 13 residues long. Germline-derived CDR1 and CDR2 are MNHEY and SMNVEV (reference sequence). The V end was cut by 5 bases, the J end by 2 bases, with 10 bases between.

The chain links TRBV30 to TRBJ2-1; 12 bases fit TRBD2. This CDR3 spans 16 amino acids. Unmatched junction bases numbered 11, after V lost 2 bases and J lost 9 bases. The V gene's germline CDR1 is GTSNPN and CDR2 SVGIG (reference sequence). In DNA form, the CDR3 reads TGTGCCTGGAGTTTGTTGCCCCTAGCGGGAGGGGTTGAGCAGTTCTTC. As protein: CAWSLLPLAGGVEQFF.

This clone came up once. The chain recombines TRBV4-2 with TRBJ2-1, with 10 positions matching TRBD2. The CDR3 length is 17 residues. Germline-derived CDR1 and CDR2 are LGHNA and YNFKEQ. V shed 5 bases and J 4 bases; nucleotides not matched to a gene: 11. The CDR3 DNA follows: TGTGCCAGCAGCTATACAAAAGGGGGACTAGCGTACAATGAGCAGTTCTTC. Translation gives CASSYTKGGLAYNEQFF.

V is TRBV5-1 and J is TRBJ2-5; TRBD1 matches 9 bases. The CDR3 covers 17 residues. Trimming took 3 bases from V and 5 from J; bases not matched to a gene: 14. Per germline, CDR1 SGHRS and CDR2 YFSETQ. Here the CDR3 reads CASSSGGTGIFRETQYF. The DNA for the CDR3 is TGCGCCAGCAGCTCGGGCGGGACAGGGATTTTTAGGGAGACCCAGTACTTC. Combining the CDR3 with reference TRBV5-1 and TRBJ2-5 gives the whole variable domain KAGVTQTPRYLIKTRGQQVTLSCSPISGHRSVSWYQQTPGQGLQFLFEYFSETQRNKGNFPGRFSGRQFSNSRSEMNVSTLELGDSALYLCASSSGGTGIFRETQYFGPGTRLLVL.

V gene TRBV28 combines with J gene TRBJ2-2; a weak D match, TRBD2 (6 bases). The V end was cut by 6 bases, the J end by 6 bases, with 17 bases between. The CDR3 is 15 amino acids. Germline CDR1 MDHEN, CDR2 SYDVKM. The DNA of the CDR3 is TGTGCCAGCAGAATAGACGGGAGCAGCGCCGGGGAGCTGTTTTTT. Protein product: CASRIDGSSAGELFF.

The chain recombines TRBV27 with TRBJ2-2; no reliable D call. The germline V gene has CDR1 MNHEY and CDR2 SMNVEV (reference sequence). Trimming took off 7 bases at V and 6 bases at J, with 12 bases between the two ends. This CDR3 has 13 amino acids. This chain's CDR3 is CASTIWSSGELFF. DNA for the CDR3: TGTGCCAGCACTATCTGGTCGTCCGGGGAGCTGTTTTTT.

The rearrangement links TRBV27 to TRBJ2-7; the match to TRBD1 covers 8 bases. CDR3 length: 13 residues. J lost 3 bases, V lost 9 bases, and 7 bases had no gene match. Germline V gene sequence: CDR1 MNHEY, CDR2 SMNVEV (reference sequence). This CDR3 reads CASRRDRNYEQYF. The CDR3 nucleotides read TGTGCCAGTCGAAGGGACAGGAACTACGAGCAGTACTTC.

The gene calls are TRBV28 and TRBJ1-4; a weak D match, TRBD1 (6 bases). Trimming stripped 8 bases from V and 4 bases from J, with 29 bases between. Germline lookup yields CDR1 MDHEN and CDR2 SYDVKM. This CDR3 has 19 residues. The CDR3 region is CASAQEVGREGGDNEKLFF. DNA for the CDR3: TGTGCCAGCGCCCAGGAGGTCGGAAGAGAGGGGGGAGATAATGAAAAACTGTTTTTT. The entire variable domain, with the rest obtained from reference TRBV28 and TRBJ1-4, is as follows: DVKVTQSSRYLVKRTGEKVFLECVQDMDHENMFWYRQDPGLGLRLIYFSYDVKMKEKGDIPEGYSVSREKKERFSLILESASTNQTSMYLCASAQEVGREGGDNEKLFFGSGTQLSVL.

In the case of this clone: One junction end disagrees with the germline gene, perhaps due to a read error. In DNA, the CDR3 is TGTGCCAGTAGTTTAGACTTGAGCTCCTACAATGAGCAGTTCTTC. Protein sequence: CASSLDLSSYNEQFF. This chain links TRBV19 with TRBJ2-1; no definite D call. Germline V gene lookup returns CDR1 LNHDA and CDR2 SQIVND (reference sequence). The length of the CDR3 is 15 residues.

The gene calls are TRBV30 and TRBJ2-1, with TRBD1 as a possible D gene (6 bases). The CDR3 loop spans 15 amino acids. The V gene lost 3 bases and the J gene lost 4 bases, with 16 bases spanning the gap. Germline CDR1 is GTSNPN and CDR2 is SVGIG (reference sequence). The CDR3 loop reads CAWRPDRHSYNEQFF. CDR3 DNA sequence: TGTGCCTGGAGGCCCGACAGGCATTCTTACAATGAGCAGTTCTTC.

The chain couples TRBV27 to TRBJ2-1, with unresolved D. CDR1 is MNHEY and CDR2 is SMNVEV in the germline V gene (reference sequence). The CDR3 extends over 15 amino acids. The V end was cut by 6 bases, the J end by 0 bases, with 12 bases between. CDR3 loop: CASSPFPSSYNEQFF. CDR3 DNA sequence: TGTGCCAGCAGCCCCTTTCCGAGCTCCTACAATGAGCAGTTCTTC.

The CDR3 loop reads CASKNVLNIQYF. The CDR3 DNA reads TGTGCCAGCAAAAACGTCCTGAACATTCAGTACTTC. The chain couples TRBV27 to TRBJ2-4; no clear D gene. CDR1 and CDR2 from the germline V gene are MNHEY and SMNVEV (reference sequence). The CDR3 is made up of 12 amino acids. Trimming removed 7 bases from V and 7 bases from J, with 11 bases in between.

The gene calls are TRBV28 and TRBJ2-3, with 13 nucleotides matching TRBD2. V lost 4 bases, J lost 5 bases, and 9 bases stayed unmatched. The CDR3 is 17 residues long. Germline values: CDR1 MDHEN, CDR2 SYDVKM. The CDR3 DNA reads TGTGCCAGCAGTTCTGGACTAGCGGGGGTCACCCTAGATACGCAGTATTTT. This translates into CASSSGLAGVTLDTQYF. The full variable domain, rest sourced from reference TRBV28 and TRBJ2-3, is DVKVTQSSRYLVKRTGEKVFLECVQDMDHENMFWYRQDPGLGLRLIYFSYDVKMKEKGDIPEGYSVSREKKERFSLILESASTNQTSMYLCASSSGLAGVTLDTQYFGPGTRLTVL.

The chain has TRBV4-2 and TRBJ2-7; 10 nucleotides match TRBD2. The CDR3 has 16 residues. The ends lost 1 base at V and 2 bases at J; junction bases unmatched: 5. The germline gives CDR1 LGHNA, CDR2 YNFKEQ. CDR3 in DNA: TGTGCCAGCAGCCAAGTATCCAGCGGGAGGGCCTACGAGCAGTACTTC. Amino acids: CASSQVSSGRAYEQYF.

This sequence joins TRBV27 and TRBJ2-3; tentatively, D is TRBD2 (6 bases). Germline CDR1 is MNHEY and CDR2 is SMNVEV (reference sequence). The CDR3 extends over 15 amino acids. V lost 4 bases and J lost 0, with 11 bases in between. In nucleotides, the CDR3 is TGTGCCAGCAGTTGGAGGGAAGCTAGCACAGATACGCAGTATTTT. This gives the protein CASSWREASTDTQYF.

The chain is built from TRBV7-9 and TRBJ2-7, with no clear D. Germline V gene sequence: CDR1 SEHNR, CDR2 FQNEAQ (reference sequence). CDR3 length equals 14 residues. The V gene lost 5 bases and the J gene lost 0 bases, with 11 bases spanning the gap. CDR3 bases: TGTGCCAGCAGCAGCAAGGGCCGCTCCTACGAGCAGTACTTC. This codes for CASSSKGRSYEQYF.

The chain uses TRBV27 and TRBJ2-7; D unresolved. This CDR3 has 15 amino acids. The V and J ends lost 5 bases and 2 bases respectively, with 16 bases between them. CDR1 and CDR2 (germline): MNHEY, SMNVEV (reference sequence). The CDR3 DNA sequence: TGTGCCAGCAGTCCCCCCGGAGCGCATACCTACGAGCAGTACTTC. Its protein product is CASSPPGAHTYEQYF.

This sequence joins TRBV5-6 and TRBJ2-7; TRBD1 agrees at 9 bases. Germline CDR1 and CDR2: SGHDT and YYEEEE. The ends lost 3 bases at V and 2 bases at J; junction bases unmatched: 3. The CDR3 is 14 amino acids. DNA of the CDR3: TGTGCCAGCAGCTCCCGGACAGGGGCCTACGAGCAGTACTTC. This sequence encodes CASSSRTGAYEQYF.